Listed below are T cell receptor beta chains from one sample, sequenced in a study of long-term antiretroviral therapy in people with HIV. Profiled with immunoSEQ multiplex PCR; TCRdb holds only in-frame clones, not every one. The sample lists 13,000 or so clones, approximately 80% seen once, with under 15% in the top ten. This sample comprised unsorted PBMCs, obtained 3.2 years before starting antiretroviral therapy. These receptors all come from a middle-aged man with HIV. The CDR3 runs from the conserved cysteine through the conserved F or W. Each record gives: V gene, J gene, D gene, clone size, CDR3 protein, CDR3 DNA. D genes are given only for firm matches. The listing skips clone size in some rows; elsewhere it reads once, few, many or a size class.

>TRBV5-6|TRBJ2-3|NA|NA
CASSLGSGDTQYF
TGTGCCAGCAGCTTGGGGTCGGGAGATACGCAGTATTTT
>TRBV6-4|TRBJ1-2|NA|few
CASSDVGGGYTF
TGTGCCAGCAGTGACGTGGGTGGTGGCTACACCTTC
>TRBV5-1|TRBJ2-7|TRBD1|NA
CASRTGTEVVEQYF
TGCGCCAGCAGGACAGGGACAGAGGTCGTCGAGCAGTACTTC
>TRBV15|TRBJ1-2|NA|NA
CATRTATNYGYTF
TGTGCCACCAGGACAGCCACCAACTATGGCTACACCTTC
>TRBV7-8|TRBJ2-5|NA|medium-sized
CASSLARGRETQYF
TGTGCCAGCAGCTTGGCTAGGGGAAGAGAGACCCAGTACTTC
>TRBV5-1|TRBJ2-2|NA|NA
CASSSRGTNTGELFF
TGCGCCAGCAGCTCAAGGGGGACGAACACCGGGGAGCTGTTTTTT
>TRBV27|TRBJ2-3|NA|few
CASSLRLRAGPTDTQYF
TGTGCCAGCAGTTTAAGGCTGCGGGCAGGACCCACAGATACGCAGTATTTT
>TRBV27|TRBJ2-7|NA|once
CASSLGDPRGGYEQYF
TGTGCCAGCAGTTTAGGGGATCCCCGGGGTGGGTACGAGCAGTACTTC
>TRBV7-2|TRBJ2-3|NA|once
CASSSTSTDTQYF
TGTGCCAGCAGCTCGACTAGCACAGATACGCAGTATTTT
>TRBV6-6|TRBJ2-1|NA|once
CASSPILGATYNEQFF
TGTGCCAGCAGCCCCATTCTAGGGGCCACCTACAATGAGCAGTTCTTC
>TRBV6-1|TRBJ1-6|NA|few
CASFESQVFSSPLHF
TGTGCCAGTTTTGAAAGTCAGGTTTTTAGTTCACCCCTCCACTTT
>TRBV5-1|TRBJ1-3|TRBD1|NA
CASSSWTGASSGNTIYF
TGCGCCAGCAGCTCGTGGACAGGGGCGAGCTCTGGAAACACCATATATTTT
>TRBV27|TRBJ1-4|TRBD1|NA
CASSLLGTGGEKLFF
TGTGCCAGCAGTTTACTGGGGACAGGGGGCGAAAAACTGTTTTTT
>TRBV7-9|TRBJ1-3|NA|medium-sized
CASSLEAGLSGNTIYF
TGTGCCAGCAGCTTAGAGGCCGGGTTATCTGGAAACACCATATATTTT
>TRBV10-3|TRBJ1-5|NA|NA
CAIAGHFNQPQHF
TGTGCCATCGCGGGACACTTCAATCAGCCCCAGCATTTT
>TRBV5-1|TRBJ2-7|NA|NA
CASRTAATTYEQYF
TGCGCCAGCAGGACGGCGGCTACCACCTACGAGCAGTACTTC
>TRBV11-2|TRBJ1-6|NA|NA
CASTPANNYNSPLHF
TGTGCCAGCACCCCAGCCAATAACTATAATTCACCCCTCCACTTT
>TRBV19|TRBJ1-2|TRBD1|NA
CASSTRQGSNYGYTF
TGTGCCAGTAGTACACGACAGGGGTCGAACTATGGCTACACCTTC
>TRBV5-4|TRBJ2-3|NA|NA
CASSLAGDRDTQYF
TGTGCCAGCAGCTTGGCCGGGGATCGAGATACGCAGTATTTT
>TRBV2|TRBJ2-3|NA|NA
CATDRGLHSSTDTQYF
TGTGCCACCGACCGGGGCCTTCATTCTAGCACAGATACGCAGTATTTT
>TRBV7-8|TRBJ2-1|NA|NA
CASSLKNEQFF
TGTGCCAGCAGCTTAAAGAACGAGCAGTTCTTC
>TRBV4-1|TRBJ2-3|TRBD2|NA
CASSLQAGSTDTQYF
TGCGCCAGCAGCCTGCAAGCGGGAAGCACAGATACGCAGTATTTT
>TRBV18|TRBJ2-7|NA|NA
CASSPPAGPSYEQYF
TGTGCCAGCTCACCACCGGCAGGGCCCTCCTACGAGCAGTACTTC
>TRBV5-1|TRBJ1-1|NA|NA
CASSLQENTEAFF
TGCGCCAGCAGCTTGCAGGAGAACACTGAAGCTTTCTTT
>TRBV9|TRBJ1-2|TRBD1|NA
CASSYRTGANYGYTF
TGTGCCAGCAGTTATCGGACAGGGGCTAACTATGGCTACACCTTC
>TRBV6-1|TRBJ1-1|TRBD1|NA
CATKGAAGTEAFF
TGTGCCACCAAGGGGGCAGCGGGCACTGAAGCTTTCTTT
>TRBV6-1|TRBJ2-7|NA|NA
CASTRSFAYEQYF
TGTGCCAGCACCAGGTCCTTCGCCTACGAGCAGTACTTC
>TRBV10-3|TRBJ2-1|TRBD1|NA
CAISETGQGLNNEQFF
TGTGCCATCAGTGAGACGGGACAGGGGTTAAACAATGAGCAGTTCTTC
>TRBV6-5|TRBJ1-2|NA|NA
CASSYSMDNYGYTF
TGTGCCAGCAGTTACTCGATGGATAACTATGGCTACACCTTC
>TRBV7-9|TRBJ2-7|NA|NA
CASSLGQGRDGEQYF
TGTGCCAGCAGCTTAGGGCAGGGAAGGGATGGAGAGCAGTACTTC
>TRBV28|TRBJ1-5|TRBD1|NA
CASSPDRVNQPQHF
TGTGCCAGCAGCCCCGACAGGGTCAATCAGCCCCAGCATTTT
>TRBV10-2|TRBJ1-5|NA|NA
CASSDRTFNQPQHF
TGCGCCAGCAGCGACAGAACTTTCAATCAGCCCCAGCATTTT
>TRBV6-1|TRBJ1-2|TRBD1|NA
CASSGQGAGSYGYTF
TGTGCCAGCAGTGGACAGGGGGCAGGATCTTATGGCTACACCTTC
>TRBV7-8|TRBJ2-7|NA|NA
CASSLRPGTVSYEQYF
TGTGCCAGCAGCTTAAGGCCCGGGACGGTGTCCTACGAGCAGTACTTC